The rows below give T cell receptor beta chains drawn from one sample of a study of blood T cell repertoires in COVID-19. Only in-frame clones appear in the TCRdb table, and some are missing; sequencing was by immunoSEQ multiplex PCR. This sample carries about 500,000 clones, about 88% of them seen once, and the ten largest clones take roughly 8.3%. The specimen sequenced was peripheral blood. These receptor sequences come from a woman aged 45-59 years with COVID-19, enrolled during active disease. Both conserved end residues are part of each CDR3. The order of the fields is D gene, clone size, V gene, J gene, CDR3 protein, CDR3 DNA. D genes are given only for firm matches. Clone size appears in some rows only: once, few, many, or a class for an expanded clone.

d_call: NA; clone_size: NA; v_call: TRBV7-9; j_call: TRBJ2-3; cdr3_aa: CASSLARDTDTQYF; cdr3_nt: TGTGCCAGCAGCTTAGCGCGGGACACAGATACGCAGTATTTT
d_call: NA; clone_size: NA; v_call: TRBV3-1/TRBV3-2; j_call: TRBJ1-5; cdr3_aa: CASSQDLGAQPQHF; cdr3_nt: TGTGCCAGCAGCCAAGATCTAGGGGCTCAGCCCCAGCATTTT
d_call: TRBD1; clone_size: NA; v_call: TRBV29-1; j_call: TRBJ2-7; cdr3_aa: CSVEDRTGGKEQYF; cdr3_nt: TGCAGCGTTGAAGATCGGACAGGGGGGAAGGAGCAGTACTTC
d_call: TRBD2; clone_size: NA; v_call: TRBV6-1; j_call: TRBJ2-1; cdr3_aa: CASSEAGLTSGYYNEQFF; cdr3_nt: TGTGCCAGCAGTGAAGCGGGTCTTACTAGCGGATATTACAATGAGCAGTTCTTC
d_call: NA; clone_size: once; v_call: TRBV6-1; j_call: TRBJ1-4; cdr3_aa: CASSERGTNEKLFF; cdr3_nt: TGTGCCAGCAGTGAACGAGGGACTAATGAAAAACTGTTTTTT
d_call: NA; clone_size: NA; v_call: TRBV10-3; j_call: TRBJ1-4; cdr3_aa: CATYSPPEKLFF; cdr3_nt: TGTGCCACCTACTCACCGCCTGAAAAACTGTTTTTT
d_call: NA; clone_size: NA; v_call: TRBV10-2; j_call: TRBJ1-4; cdr3_aa: CASSDTGFGEKLFF; cdr3_nt: TGCGCCAGCAGTGATACGGGGTTCGGGGAAAAACTGTTTTTT
d_call: TRBD1; clone_size: NA; v_call: TRBV11-2; j_call: TRBJ1-1; cdr3_aa: CASSLDYGTGVDAFF; cdr3_nt: TGTGCCAGCAGCTTAGATTATGGGACAGGGGTTGACGCTTTCTTT
d_call: TRBD1; clone_size: NA; v_call: TRBV27; j_call: TRBJ1-5; cdr3_aa: CASSLSGPGQDDQPQHF; cdr3_nt: TGTGCCAGCAGTTTATCGGGACCGGGACAGGACGATCAGCCCCAGCATTTT
d_call: NA; clone_size: NA; v_call: TRBV15; j_call: TRBJ1-5; cdr3_aa: CATSRDAGSNQPQHF; cdr3_nt: TGTGCCACCAGCAGAGATGCAGGAAGCAATCAGCCCCAGCATTTT
d_call: NA; clone_size: once; v_call: TRBV11-2; j_call: TRBJ1-4; cdr3_aa: CASSLDPATNGKLFF; cdr3_nt: TGTGCCAGCAGCTTAGATCCCGCAACTAATGGAAAACTGTTTTTT
d_call: TRBD2; clone_size: NA; v_call: TRBV12-5; j_call: TRBJ2-3; cdr3_aa: CASGLYPGLAGADTQYF; cdr3_nt: TGTGCTAGTGGTTTGTACCCGGGACTAGCGGGGGCAGATACGCAGTATTTT
d_call: NA; clone_size: NA; v_call: TRBV10-1; j_call: TRBJ1-4; cdr3_aa: CASPGHTSSNEKLFF; cdr3_nt: TGCGCCAGTCCGGGACATACTTCATCTAATGAAAAACTGTTTTTT
d_call: TRBD2; clone_size: many; v_call: TRBV15; j_call: TRBJ2-1; cdr3_aa: CATSPPGRGDNEQFF; cdr3_nt: TGTGCCACCAGCCCCCCGGGGCGGGGGGACAATGAGCAGTTCTTC
d_call: NA; clone_size: NA; v_call: TRBV20-1; j_call: TRBJ1-3; cdr3_aa: CSAILGNTIYF; cdr3_nt: TGCAGTGCTATACTGGGAAACACCATATATTTT
d_call: NA; clone_size: NA; v_call: TRBV6-5; j_call: TRBJ1-4; cdr3_aa: CASRALGGEKLFF; cdr3_nt: TGTGCCAGCAGGGCCCTCGGGGGTGAAAAACTGTTTTTT
d_call: TRBD1; clone_size: NA; v_call: TRBV7-8; j_call: TRBJ1-5; cdr3_aa: CASSSDRGKIGPQHF; cdr3_nt: TGTGCCAGCAGCTCAGACAGGGGGAAAATTGGGCCCCAGCATTTT
d_call: TRBD1; clone_size: NA; v_call: TRBV19; j_call: TRBJ1-2; cdr3_aa: CASSITGTGGEYGYTF; cdr3_nt: TGTGCCAGTAGTATTACCGGGACAGGGGGAGAGTATGGCTACACCTTC
d_call: NA; clone_size: once; v_call: TRBV2; j_call: TRBJ1-5; cdr3_aa: CASNRESNNQPQHF; cdr3_nt: TGTGCCAGCAACCGGGAGAGTAACAATCAGCCCCAGCATTTT
d_call: TRBD2; clone_size: NA; v_call: TRBV4-1; j_call: TRBJ2-3; cdr3_aa: CASSQERTSGGPSTDTQYF; cdr3_nt: TGCGCCAGCAGCCAAGAGAGGACTAGCGGGGGACCTAGCACAGATACGCAGTATTTT
d_call: TRBD1; clone_size: NA; v_call: TRBV5-1; j_call: TRBJ2-2; cdr3_aa: CASTKGQGNTGELFF; cdr3_nt: TGCGCCAGCACTAAGGGACAGGGTAACACCGGGGAGCTGTTTTTT
d_call: TRBD1; clone_size: NA; v_call: TRBV3-1/TRBV3-2; j_call: TRBJ1-2; cdr3_aa: CASSRQQGASGYTF; cdr3_nt: TGTGCCAGCAGCCGTCAACAGGGGGCGTCCGGCTACACCTTC
d_call: NA; clone_size: NA; v_call: TRBV29-1; j_call: TRBJ2-3; cdr3_aa: CSARMIGDTQYF; cdr3_nt: TGCAGCGCCCGGATGATCGGGGATACGCAGTATTTT
d_call: NA; clone_size: NA; v_call: TRBV10-2; j_call: TRBJ2-7; cdr3_aa: CASSEFVSFYEQYF; cdr3_nt: TGCGCCAGCAGTGAGTTCGTGAGCTTTTACGAGCAGTACTTC
d_call: TRBD1; clone_size: NA; v_call: TRBV5-1; j_call: TRBJ2-5; cdr3_aa: CASSLVLTGQQETQYF; cdr3_nt: TGCGCCAGCAGCTTGGTCCTGACAGGGCAACAAGAGACCCAGTACTTC
d_call: TRBD1; clone_size: NA; v_call: TRBV19; j_call: TRBJ1-1; cdr3_aa: CASSYGTGNTEAFF; cdr3_nt: TGTGCCAGTAGCTACGGGACAGGGAACACTGAAGCTTTCTTT
d_call: NA; clone_size: NA; v_call: TRBV18; j_call: TRBJ1-2; cdr3_aa: CASSPGEGPNYGYTF; cdr3_nt: TGTGCCAGCTCACCGGGGGAGGGGCCCAACTATGGCTACACCTTC
d_call: NA; clone_size: once; v_call: TRBV30; j_call: TRBJ2-7; cdr3_aa: CAWTRGFEQYF; cdr3_nt: TGTGCCTGGACTAGGGGGTTCGAGCAGTACTTC
d_call: TRBD1; clone_size: NA; v_call: TRBV18; j_call: TRBJ1-2; cdr3_aa: CASSPLEGAGGYTF; cdr3_nt: TGTGCCAGCTCCCCCCTTGAGGGGGCTGGGGGCTACACCTTC
d_call: NA; clone_size: NA; v_call: TRBV5-6; j_call: TRBJ1-2; cdr3_aa: CASSRTGRVDGYTF; cdr3_nt: TGTGCCAGCAGCCGAACAGGGAGGGTCGATGGCTACACCTTC
d_call: NA; clone_size: once; v_call: TRBV11-1; j_call: TRBJ2-1; cdr3_aa: CASSQGENRVNNEQFF; cdr3_nt: TGTGCCAGCAGCCAAGGGGAAAACAGGGTCAACAATGAGCAGTTCTTC
d_call: NA; clone_size: NA; v_call: TRBV6-5; j_call: TRBJ2-7; cdr3_aa: CASGSQGKEDEQYF; cdr3_nt: TGTGCCAGCGGATCCCAGGGGAAGGAGGACGAGCAGTACTTC
d_call: TRBD1; clone_size: NA; v_call: TRBV27; j_call: TRBJ2-7; cdr3_aa: CASSFRNRGKNEQYF; cdr3_nt: TGTGCCAGCAGTTTCCGTAACAGGGGGAAAAACGAGCAGTACTTC
d_call: TRBD2; clone_size: NA; v_call: TRBV7-2; j_call: TRBJ2-7; cdr3_aa: CASSLGVGGYEQYF; cdr3_nt: TGTGCCAGCAGCTTAGGGGTCGGGGGGTACGAGCAGTACTTC
d_call: NA; clone_size: NA; v_call: TRBV18; j_call: TRBJ2-7; cdr3_aa: CASSPTRSSSYEQYF; cdr3_nt: TGTGCCAGCTCACCAACCAGGTCCAGCTCCTACGAGCAGTACTTC
d_call: TRBD1; clone_size: NA; v_call: TRBV19; j_call: TRBJ1-2; cdr3_aa: CASSIETGPNYGYTF; cdr3_nt: TGTGCCAGTAGTATAGAGACAGGGCCCAACTATGGCTACACCTTC
d_call: TRBD2; clone_size: NA; v_call: TRBV6-5; j_call: TRBJ2-7; cdr3_aa: CASSPSGVPSYEQYF; cdr3_nt: TGTGCCAGCAGTCCGAGCGGGGTGCCCTCCTACGAGCAGTACTTC
d_call: TRBD1; clone_size: NA; v_call: TRBV2; j_call: TRBJ2-2; cdr3_aa: CASSEANTGTGGLSNTGELFF; cdr3_nt: TGTGCCAGCAGTGAAGCGAACACCGGGACAGGGGGACTCTCGAACACCGGGGAGCTGTTTTTT
d_call: NA; clone_size: NA; v_call: TRBV10-3; j_call: TRBJ2-3; cdr3_aa: CAITEGLDADTQYF; cdr3_nt: TGTGCCATCACTGAGGGGCTTGACGCAGATACGCAGTATTTT
d_call: NA; clone_size: NA; v_call: TRBV11-1; j_call: TRBJ2-5; cdr3_aa: CASSVGAKETQYF; cdr3_nt: TGTGCCAGCAGCGTGGGGGCGAAAGAGACCCAGTACTTC
d_call: NA; clone_size: NA; v_call: TRBV5-4; j_call: TRBJ2-7; cdr3_aa: CASSPKTGVYEQYF; cdr3_nt: TGTGCCAGCAGCCCCAAGACGGGGGTTTACGAGCAGTACTTC
d_call: NA; clone_size: NA; v_call: TRBV19; j_call: TRBJ1-4; cdr3_aa: CASSIDREEEKLFF; cdr3_nt: TGTGCCAGTAGTATAGACAGGGAAGAAGAAAAACTGTTTTTT
d_call: NA; clone_size: NA; v_call: TRBV3-1/TRBV3-2; j_call: TRBJ2-7; cdr3_aa: CASSHETGSYEQYF; cdr3_nt: TGTGCCAGCAGCCATGAAACCGGTTCCTACGAGCAGTACTTC
d_call: TRBD1; clone_size: NA; v_call: TRBV10-1; j_call: TRBJ2-1; cdr3_aa: CASSGPTGGSYNEQFF; cdr3_nt: TGCGCCAGCAGTGGCCCGACAGGGGGCTCCTACAATGAGCAGTTCTTC
d_call: NA; clone_size: NA; v_call: TRBV5-1; j_call: TRBJ2-7; cdr3_aa: CASKESLGSYEQYF; cdr3_nt: TGCGCCAGCAAGGAGTCCCTCGGGTCCTACGAGCAGTACTTC
d_call: NA; clone_size: few; v_call: TRBV20-1; j_call: TRBJ2-7; cdr3_aa: CSARRGPEQYF; cdr3_nt: TGCAGTGCTAGACGAGGGCCCGAGCAGTACTTC
d_call: TRBD1; clone_size: NA; v_call: TRBV7-9; j_call: TRBJ2-7; cdr3_aa: CASIPPGQGHAEQYF; cdr3_nt: TGTGCCAGCATCCCACCGGGACAGGGGCATGCCGAGCAGTACTTC
d_call: TRBD1; clone_size: NA; v_call: TRBV6-5; j_call: TRBJ2-7; cdr3_aa: CASSPRTGYEQYF; cdr3_nt: TGTGCCAGCAGTCCAAGGACAGGCTACGAGCAGTACTTC
d_call: NA; clone_size: NA; v_call: TRBV19; j_call: TRBJ1-4; cdr3_aa: CASSPLGGSNEKLFF; cdr3_nt: TGTGCCAGTAGCCCCCTCGGAGGGAGTAATGAAAAACTGTTTTTT
d_call: NA; clone_size: NA; v_call: TRBV4-2; j_call: TRBJ2-7; cdr3_aa: CASSLQTSISYEQYF; cdr3_nt: TGTGCCAGCAGCCTGCAGACTTCTATCTCCTACGAGCAGTACTTC
d_call: NA; clone_size: few; v_call: TRBV7-9; j_call: TRBJ1-3; cdr3_aa: CASSSRQFSGNTIYF; cdr3_nt: TGTGCCAGCAGCTCGCGACAGTTCTCTGGAAACACCATATATTTT
d_call: NA; clone_size: NA; v_call: TRBV7-8; j_call: TRBJ2-1; cdr3_aa: CASSLGGGEQFF; cdr3_nt: TGTGCCAGCAGCTTAGGAGGCGGAGAGCAGTTCTTC
d_call: NA; clone_size: NA; v_call: TRBV6-5; j_call: TRBJ2-3; cdr3_aa: CASGGFDTQYF; cdr3_nt: TGTGCCAGCGGAGGGTTTGATACGCAGTATTTT
d_call: NA; clone_size: NA; v_call: TRBV7-9; j_call: TRBJ1-2; cdr3_aa: CASSLAGSNGYYGYTF; cdr3_nt: TGTGCCAGCAGCTTAGCGGGCTCAAATGGCTACTATGGCTACACCTTC
d_call: TRBD2; clone_size: few; v_call: TRBV2; j_call: TRBJ2-3; cdr3_aa: CASSEAEWGLGSTDTQYF; cdr3_nt: TGTGCCAGCAGTGAAGCCGAATGGGGACTAGGCAGCACAGATACGCAGTATTTT